The 14 T cell receptor beta chains below all came from one sample that was sequenced in a study of regulatory T cells in long-lasting Graves disease. iRepertoire HTBI primers and Arm-PCR of CDR3 regions built TCR beta libraries. TCRdb re-called the multiplex PCR reads with MiXCR, one entry per CDR3 protein. Of 400,000 to 450,000 distinct CDR3 sequences detected, 15% to 20% appear once; the ten largest clones hold about 10%. Regarding time point: newly diagnosed GD, antithyroid drugs for less than 3 months. PBMCs provided the RNA from which the TCR library was made. The sample was also reused in another study, on T cells in Graves' hyperthyroidism and ophthalmopathy.

The sample here was peripheral blood mononuclear cells (PBMCs), taken at new diagnosis, from a patient treated with antithyroid drugs. The receptor set was obtained from a woman in her thirties with Graves disease.

Note on this clonotype: This may stem from a read error, because a much larger clone lies one nucleotide away. The CDR3 ends on some other residue instead of the conserved phenylalanine or tryptophan, so this is likely a read error. The gene calls are TRBV20-1 and TRBJ2-2; D tentatively fits TRBD1 or TRBD2 (5 bases each). The CDR3 is made up of 14 amino acids. The germline V gene has CDR1 DFQATT and CDR2 SNEGSKA (reference sequence). Between the trimmed V and J ends, which lost 1 base and 5 bases, there was a span of 11 bases. The DNA for the CDR3 is TGCAGTGCTAGAGGAGAGGGGTGGACCGGGGAGCTGTTTCTT. Translating gives CSARGEGWTGELFL.

Notes on this clonotype: One junction end disagrees with the germline gene, perhaps due to a read error. This chain connects TRBV19 to TRBJ1-2; TRBD1 aligns across 9 bases. CDR1 LNHDA and CDR2 SQIVND come from the germline V gene (reference sequence). The CDR3 has 14 amino acids. In nucleotides, the CDR3 is TGTGCCAGTAGTTTGGGACAGGGCCAGCTTGGCTACGCCTTC. Amino acids: CASSLGQGQLGYAF.

The genes are TRBV2 and TRBJ1-4; D is perhaps TRBD1 (6 bases). The CDR3 loop spans 15 amino acids. Germline CDR1 SNHLY, CDR2 FYNNEI. Trimming cost V 7 bases and J 8 bases, with 20 bases left between them. CDR3 loop: CASIKKATGREKLFF. The CDR3 nucleotides are TGTGCCAGCATTAAAAAAGCGACAGGCAGAGAAAAACTGTTTTTT.

This clonotype was detected ten times or more. V is TRBV14 and J is TRBJ2-1, with TRBD2 matching 9 bases. The CDR3 runs 16 residues. The trim removed 3 bases at V and 8 bases at J, leaving 11 bases unmatched. CDR1 is SGHDN, CDR2 FVKESK, per germline. CDR3 in amino acids: CASSQRVSSGSYEQFF. The CDR3 DNA sequence: TGTGCCAGCAGCCAGAGAGTGAGTAGCGGGAGTTATGAGCAGTTCTTC.

In the case of this clonotype: A much larger clone sits a single nucleotide away, making a read error possible. The rearrangement uses TRBV4-2 and TRBJ2-1; 13 bases match TRBD2. The length of the CDR3 is 17 residues. Germline trimming cut 8 bases from V and 9 bases from J; bases unmatched to any gene: 16. CDR1 and CDR2 from the germline V gene are LGHNA and YNFKEQ. CDR3 sequence: CASRAQLAGGPGGEQFF. DNA for the CDR3: TGTGCCAGCCGCGCACAACTAGCGGGAGGGCCCGGCGGTGAGCAGTTCTTC.

This clonotype was seen repeatedly, ten times or more. The junction and the germline gene differ at one end; a read error may be behind it. The V and J genes are TRBV7-2 and TRBJ2-5; unclear D gene. Germline V gene sequence: CDR1 SGHTA, CDR2 FQGNSA. The CDR3 runs to 14 residues. The CDR3 coding sequence is TGTGCCAACAGCCAAACGGGCCGCCCGGAGACCCAGTACTTC. Translating gives CANSQTGRPETQYF.

Many counts were recorded for this clonotype. The rearrangement links TRBV20-1 to TRBJ1-1; 8 positions match TRBD1. Germline V gene data show CDR1 as DFQATT and CDR2 as SNEGSKA (reference sequence). V trimming: 5 bases; J trimming: 5 bases; junction bases outside the gene matches: 7. The CDR3 is 13 amino acids. CDR3 nucleotide sequence: TGCAGTGCTGAAGGACAGGGTTGGACTGAAGCTTTCTTT. This gives the protein CSAEGQGWTEAFF.

This clonotype was recorded many times. A read error may produce the germline difference seen at one junction end. V usage is TRBV5-1 and J usage is TRBJ2-1, with 8 nucleotides matching TRBD2. The CDR3 sequence is 14 residues long. The V gene's germline CDR1 is SGHRS and CDR2 YFSETQ. The CDR3 DNA reads as TGTGCCAGCAGCTTAGGCCTAGCGGGTGGTGAGCAGTTCTTC. Encoded protein: CASSLGLAGGEQFF.

This clonotype occurred many times. The chain employs TRBV10-3 and TRBJ2-1; TRBD2 matches 10 bases. Germline assignment: CDR1 ENHRY and CDR2 SYGVKD. The CDR3 has 16 amino acids. J was trimmed by 6 bases and V by 6 bases; bases with no gene match: 11. CDR3: CAISGGPEREGNEQFF. In nucleotides, the CDR3 is TGTGCCATCAGCGGGGGGCCGGAGCGGGAGGGCAATGAGCAGTTCTTC.

This clonotype was observed a few times. The chain links TRBV5-5 to TRBJ2-2, with TRBD2 matching over 13 bases. CDR1 is SGHKS, CDR2 YYEKEE, per germline (reference sequence). V shed 4 bases and J 6 bases; nucleotides not matched to a gene: 6. The CDR3 runs 16 residues. The CDR3 sequence: CASSRTSGSRAGELFF. DNA for the CDR3: TGTGCCAGCAGCCGGACTAGCGGGAGTAGGGCCGGGGAGCTGTTTTTT. Supplemented by reference TRBV5-5 and TRBJ2-2, the full variable domain reads DAGVTQSPTHLIKTRGQQVTLRCSPISGHKSVSWYQQVLGQGPQFIFQYYEKEERGRGNFPDRFSARQFPNYSSELNVNALLLGDSALYLCASSRTSGSRAGELFFGEGSRLTVL.

At least ten counts were recorded for this clonotype. One end of the junction fails to match germline, which may point to a read error. CDR3 in amino acids: CASSPILAPSYNEQFF. The CDR3 DNA sequence: TGTGCTAGCAGCCCGATCCTAGCGCCCTCCTACAATGAGCAGTTCTTC. This sequence joins TRBV7-7 and TRBJ2-1; a weak D match, TRBD2 (6 bases). Per the germline V gene, CDR1 is SSHAT and CDR2 is FNYEAQ (reference sequence). CDR3 length: 16 amino acids.

About this clonotype: This may be a read error, as it is one base from a much larger clone. The rearrangement joins TRBV28 to TRBJ2-7; 7 bases are a match to TRBD1. Germline V gives CDR1 MDHEN, CDR2 SYDVKM. There are 15 residues in the CDR3. The CDR3 nucleotides are TGTGCCAGCACCAGAGGGGTTGACGGGACAGCAGAGCTGTACTTC. Translation: CASTRGVDGTAELYF. The full variable domain, completed using reference TRBV28 and TRBJ2-7, is DVKVTQSSRYLVKRTGEKVFLECVQDMDHENMFWYRQDPGLGLRLIYFSYDVKMKEKGDIPEGYSVSREKKERFSLILESASTNQTSMYLCASTRGVDGTAELYFGPGTRLTVT.

This clonotype was found many times. The chain carries TRBV30 and TRBJ2-7; 11 nucleotides match TRBD1. With 2 bases clipped from V and 4 bases from J, the junction kept 16 bases outside the gene matches. There are 18 residues in the CDR3. The germline V gene has CDR1 GTSNPN and CDR2 SVGIG (reference sequence). CDR3 nucleotide sequence: TGTGCCTGGAGTCTGAAGGGGCTCCGCGGGACAGGGGGGTACGAGCAGTACTTC. Its translation: CAWSLKGLRGTGGYEQYF.

This clonotype was counted ten times or more. The chain combines TRBV28 with TRBJ2-7; no firm D call. Germline V gene sequence: CDR1 MDHEN, CDR2 SYDVKM. This CDR3 spans 16 amino acids. V was clipped by 2 bases and J by 3 bases, with 17 bases between them. Written as DNA, the CDR3 is TGTGCCAGCAGTTTAAGTTCTATTGGACCAAACTACGAGCAGTACTTC. It encodes CASSLSSIGPNYEQYF.